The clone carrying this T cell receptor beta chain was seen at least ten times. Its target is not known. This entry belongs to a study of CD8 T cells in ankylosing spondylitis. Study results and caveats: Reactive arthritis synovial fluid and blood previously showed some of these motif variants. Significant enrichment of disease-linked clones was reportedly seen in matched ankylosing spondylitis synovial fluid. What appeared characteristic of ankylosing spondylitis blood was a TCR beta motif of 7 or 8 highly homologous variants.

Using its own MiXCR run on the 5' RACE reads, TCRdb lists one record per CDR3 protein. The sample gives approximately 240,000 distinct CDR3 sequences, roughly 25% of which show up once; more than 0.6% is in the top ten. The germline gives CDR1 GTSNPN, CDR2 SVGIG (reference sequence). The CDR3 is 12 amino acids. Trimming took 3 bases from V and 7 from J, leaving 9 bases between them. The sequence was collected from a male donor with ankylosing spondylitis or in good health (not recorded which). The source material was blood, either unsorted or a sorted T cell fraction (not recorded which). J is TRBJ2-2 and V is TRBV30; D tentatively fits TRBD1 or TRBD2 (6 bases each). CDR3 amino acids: CAWSAGHGELFF. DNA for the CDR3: TGTGCCTGGAGCGCGGGACACGGGGAGCTGTTTTTT.